What follows is one T cell receptor (beta chain) and its context. These data belong to a study of blood T cell repertoires in COVID-19. Study in general: Spain, Italy and the United States supplied samples that represented acute and convalescent COVID-19.

All enrollees were about 18 to 100 years old and from roughly 22 US areas. Clinical histories supplied by participants themselves formed the basis of cohort assignment. TCRdb's copy holds only in-frame clones and misses some; the assay was immunoSEQ multiplex PCR. The sample lists 250,000 to 400,000 clones; 80% to 90% were seen once. The length of the CDR3 is 14 residues. The germline gives CDR1 GTSNPN, CDR2 SVGIG (reference sequence). V dropped 2 bases and J dropped 4; count of bases not matched to a gene: 4. Sequences were obtained from PBMCs or T cells enriched from blood (not recorded which). The TCR comes from a woman aged 25 to 45 who had recovered from COVID-19. This sequence joins TRBV30 and TRBJ1-4; 7 bases fit TRBD1. CDR3: CAWSQTGINEKLFF. CDR3 bases: TGTGCCTGGAGTCAGACAGGGATTAATGAAAAACTGTTTTTT.